The clone carrying this T cell receptor (beta chain) was seen repeatedly, ten times or more. The sample originates from a study of T-cell reconstitution after alpha-beta-depleted transplantation in children. Germline CDR1 is DFQATT and CDR2 is SNEGSKA (reference sequence). The germline V and J ends were trimmed by 6 bases and 0 bases, with 11 bases remaining between them. The CDR3 sequence is 14 residues long. Preparation of the TCRbeta library involved a method that used unique molecular identifiers. TCRdb re-derived calls from the PCR reads in MiXCR, one entry per CDR3 protein. The sample includes roughly 100,000 distinct CDR3 sequences, about 8% of them seen just once.

The sequence came from a human donor who donated a stem cell graft to a child with congenital amegakaryocytic thrombocytopenia. V usage is TRBV20-1 and J usage is TRBJ2-2; D is tentatively TRBD1 or TRBD2 (6 bases each). Sample: PBMCs from the stem cell graft donor, taken from the stem cell graft. In DNA, the CDR3 is TGCAGTGCCATCGGGGGCGCGAACACCGGGGAGCTGTTTTTT. Translation: CSAIGGANTGELFF.